Listed below are T cell receptor beta chains from one sample, sequenced in a study of blood T cell repertoires in COVID-19. Assay used: immunoSEQ multiplex PCR; TCRdb lists only in-frame clones, some missing. In the table there are 100,000 to 150,000 clones, about 90% of which are singletons. Sequenced sample: peripheral blood. All receptors derive from a man aged 45-65 years with COVID-19, enrolled during active disease. Each CDR3 is given with its conserved first and last residue. A D gene is named only where the DNA matches it firmly. Not every row has a clone size; where given, it reads once, few, many or a size class.

d_gene	j_gene	v_gene	abundance	CDR3aa	CDR3nt
NA	TRBJ2-6	TRBV19	NA	CASKSPSANVLTF	TGTGCCAGTAAATCCCCGTCCGCCAACGTCCTGACTTTC
NA	TRBJ2-1	TRBV7-3	NA	CASSFLTSGEQFF	TGTGCCAGCAGCTTCCTAACGTCCGGGGAGCAGTTCTTC
NA	TRBJ1-1	TRBV6-5	NA	CASSYMDSRTEAFF	TGTGCCAGCAGTTACATGGACAGTAGAACTGAAGCTTTCTTT
NA	TRBJ2-1	TRBV15	NA	CATSLYNEQFF	TGTGCCACCAGCTTATACAATGAGCAGTTCTTC
NA	TRBJ1-2	TRBV21-1	NA	CASSKGQKANYGYTF	TGTGCCAGCAGCAAAGGACAGAAAGCTAACTATGGCTACACCTTC
TRBD2	TRBJ2-1	TRBV28	NA	CASSLATSGRLNNEQFF	TGTGCCAGCAGTTTAGCGACTAGCGGGAGACTGAACAATGAGCAGTTCTTC
NA	TRBJ2-1	TRBV9	NA	CASSVEGGIEQFF	TGTGCCAGCAGCGTAGAAGGCGGCATAGAGCAGTTCTTC
NA	TRBJ1-2	TRBV5-1	NA	CASSTNRVDYGYTF	TGCGCCAGCAGCACCAACAGGGTCGACTATGGCTACACCTTC
TRBD1	TRBJ2-7	TRBV18	NA	CASSPTGGLGWNEQYF	TGTGCCAGCTCACCAACAGGGGGCTTGGGTTGGAACGAGCAGTACTTC
TRBD2	TRBJ2-2	TRBV19	once	CASSMGRGRLAGETGELFF	TGTGCCAGTAGTATGGGCCGGGGGAGACTAGCGGGAGAGACCGGGGAGCTGTTTTTT
NA	TRBJ2-2	TRBV6-5	NA	CASRAANTGELFF	TGTGCCTCGAGGGCGGCAAACACCGGGGAGCTGTTTTTT
NA	TRBJ2-3	TRBV5-5	NA	CASSLSDRTDTQYF	TGTGCCAGCAGCTTGAGCGACAGGACAGATACGCAGTATTTT
NA	TRBJ2-7	TRBV7-2	NA	CASSQMSGYEQYF	TGTGCCAGCAGTCAGATGTCAGGCTACGAGCAGTACTTC
TRBD2	TRBJ2-1	TRBV28	NA	CASSLGSAGGYNEQFF	TGTGCCAGCAGTTTGGGGTCTGCGGGAGGCTACAATGAGCAGTTCTTC
TRBD1	TRBJ1-6	TRBV27	NA	CASRDRQGNSPLHF	TGTGCCAGCAGGGATCGACAGGGTAATTCACCCCTCCACTTT
NA	TRBJ1-6	TRBV3-1/TRBV3-2	NA	CASSQSQGRDSPLHF	TGTGCCAGCAGCCAGTCCCAGGGTAGGGATTCACCCCTCCACTTT
TRBD2	TRBJ2-5	TRBV2	NA	CASSQSIIAGGETQYF	TGTGCCAGCAGTCAAAGTATCATAGCGGGAGGAGAGACCCAGTACTTC
NA	TRBJ2-1	TRBV29-1	NA	CSVARQEPHNEQFF	TGCAGCGTGGCGAGACAGGAACCGCACAATGAGCAGTTCTTC
TRBD1	TRBJ1-6	TRBV4-1	NA	CASSQDQGGSPLHF	TGCGCCAGCAGCCAAGACCAGGGGGGTTCACCCCTCCACTTT
TRBD2	TRBJ2-3	TRBV5-4	NA	CASSDGRASGSFVADTQYF	TGTGCCAGCAGCGACGGGAGGGCTAGCGGGAGCTTTGTGGCAGATACGCAGTATTTT
TRBD2	TRBJ2-5	TRBV9	NA	CASSATSAHLAETQYF	TGTGCCAGCAGCGCGACTAGCGCCCACCTTGCAGAGACCCAGTACTTC
NA	TRBJ1-1	TRBV6-5	NA	CASSYSTGSMNTEAFF	TGTGCCAGCAGTTACTCTACAGGGAGCATGAACACTGAAGCTTTCTTT
TRBD2	TRBJ2-1	TRBV7-2	NA	CASTIAGPNEQFF	TGTGCCAGCACTATAGCGGGACCCAATGAGCAGTTCTTC
TRBD2	TRBJ2-5	TRBV29-1	once	CSVAIVGLAGGLQETQYF	TGCAGCGTTGCGATTGTTGGACTAGCGGGGGGATTACAAGAGACCCAGTACTTC
TRBD2	TRBJ2-1	TRBV9	NA	CASTGLAGHEQFF	TGTGCCAGCACGGGACTAGCGGGCCATGAGCAGTTCTTC
NA	TRBJ2-3	TRBV18	few	CASSLQKDTQYF	TGTGCCAGCTCACTTCAGAAAGATACGCAGTATTTT
TRBD2	TRBJ2-5	TRBV30	NA	CAWRTSGSTLGTQYF	TGTGCCTGGAGGACTAGCGGGAGTACGCTCGGGACCCAGTACTTC
NA	TRBJ2-2	TRBV4-2	once	CASSQDHARGTGELFF	TGTGCCAGCAGCCAAGATCACGCGAGAGGGACCGGGGAGCTGTTTTTT
TRBD2	TRBJ2-2	TRBV4-1	NA	CASSQEGLAFANTGELFF	TGCGCCAGCAGCCAAGAAGGACTAGCCTTCGCGAACACCGGGGAGCTGTTTTTT
TRBD1	TRBJ2-2	TRBV19	NA	CASTVQGADGELFF	TGTGCCAGTACCGTACAGGGGGCGGACGGGGAGCTGTTTTTT
NA	TRBJ2-4	TRBV9	once	CASSVDGGSSKNIQYF	TGTGCCAGCAGCGTAGATGGTGGGAGCTCAAAAAACATTCAGTACTTC
TRBD2	TRBJ2-7	TRBV5-4	NA	CASSLGLAGTRSYEQYF	TGTGCCAGCAGCTTGGGGCTAGCGGGGACCCGCTCCTACGAGCAGTACTTC
NA	TRBJ2-1	TRBV12-2	NA	CASRLVYERSSYNEQFF	TGTGCAAGTCGCTTAGTGTATGAGCGGAGCTCCTACAATGAGCAGTTCTTC
NA	TRBJ2-7	TRBV28	NA	CASRAVSYEQYF	TGTGCCAGCAGAGCGGTCTCCTACGAGCAGTACTTC
NA	TRBJ2-7	TRBV30	NA	CAWAHSYEQYF	TGTGCCTGGGCCCACTCCTACGAGCAGTACTTC
NA	TRBJ2-5	TRBV3-1/TRBV3-2	few	CASSQAGGDLETQYF	TGTGCCAGCAGCCAAGCGGGCGGGGATCTCGAGACCCAGTACTTC
TRBD1	TRBJ1-5	TRBV6-5	NA	CASSPRDRVQPQHF	TGTGCCAGCAGTCCCCGGGACAGGGTTCAGCCCCAGCATTTT
NA	TRBJ2-5	TRBV30	NA	CACAPGEETQYF	TGTGCCTGTGCCCCGGGGGAGGAGACCCAGTACTTC
NA	TRBJ1-5	TRBV27	NA	CAIQESWSGQPQHF	TGTGCCATCCAAGAATCCTGGAGCGGTCAGCCCCAGCATTTT
TRBD1	TRBJ1-4	TRBV27	NA	CASRRQGAREKLFF	TGTGCCAGCAGGAGACAGGGGGCGAGGGAAAAACTGTTTTTT
NA	TRBJ2-1	TRBV12-5	NA	CASASGITVGEQFF	TGTGCTAGTGCCTCAGGGATTACGGTTGGTGAGCAGTTCTTC
NA	TRBJ1-4	TRBV9	NA	CASSVASTNEKLFF	TGTGCCAGCAGCGTAGCTTCAACTAATGAAAAACTGTTTTTT
TRBD1	TRBJ1-6	TRBV5-1	few	CASSLVPGTDNSPLHF	TGCGCCAGCAGCTTGGTACCCGGGACAGATAATTCACCCCTCCACTTT
TRBD1	TRBJ1-1	TRBV6-2/TRBV6-3	NA	CASSYNRQGSYTEAFF	TGTGCCAGCAGTTACAACAGACAGGGATCGTACACTGAAGCTTTCTTT
NA	TRBJ2-1	TRBV7-2	NA	CASSFFRSFANEQFF	TGTGCCAGCAGCTTTTTCCGGAGTTTTGCCAATGAGCAGTTCTTC
TRBD1	TRBJ1-1	TRBV30	NA	CAWRLTGAEAFF	TGTGCCTGGAGACTAACAGGGGCTGAAGCTTTCTTT
TRBD1	TRBJ1-1	TRBV5-1	NA	CASSAGQLTEAFF	TGCGCCAGCAGCGCGGGACAGCTGACTGAAGCTTTCTTT
NA	TRBJ2-1	TRBV2	NA	CASSATTGLDEQFF	TGTGCCAGCAGTGCAACTACAGGGTTGGATGAGCAGTTCTTC
NA	TRBJ1-3	TRBV6-5	NA	CASSYSNSPGNTIYF	TGTGCCAGCAGTTACTCGAACAGCCCTGGAAACACCATATATTTT
NA	TRBJ2-5	TRBV21-1	NA	CASSKVLVFVETQYF	TGTGCCAGCAGCAAAGTCTTAGTTTTTGTCGAGACCCAGTACTTC
TRBD1	TRBJ2-1	TRBV29-1	few	CSSHRGLNNEQFF	TGCAGCTCCCACAGGGGGCTTAACAATGAGCAGTTCTTC
TRBD2	TRBJ2-1	TRBV6-2/TRBV6-3	NA	CASSYLTTSGRANEQFF	TGTGCCAGCAGTTACCTTACTACTAGCGGGAGGGCCAATGAGCAGTTCTTC
NA	TRBJ1-5	TRBV6-2/TRBV6-3	NA	CASSYFEAQPQHF	TGTGCCAGCAGTTACTTTGAGGCTCAGCCCCAGCATTTT